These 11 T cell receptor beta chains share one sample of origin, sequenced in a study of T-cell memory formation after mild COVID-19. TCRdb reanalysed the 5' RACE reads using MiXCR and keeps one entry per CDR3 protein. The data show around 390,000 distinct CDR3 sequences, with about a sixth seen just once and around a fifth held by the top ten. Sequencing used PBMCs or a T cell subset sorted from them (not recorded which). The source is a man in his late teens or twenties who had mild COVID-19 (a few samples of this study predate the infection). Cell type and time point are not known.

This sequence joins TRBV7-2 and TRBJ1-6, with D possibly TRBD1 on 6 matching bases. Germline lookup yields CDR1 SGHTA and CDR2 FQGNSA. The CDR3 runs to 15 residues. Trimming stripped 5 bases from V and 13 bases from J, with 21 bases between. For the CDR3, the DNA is TGTGCCAGCAGCGTAAATACAGGGATCGGTGGGCCCCTCCACTTT. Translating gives CASSVNTGIGGPLHF.

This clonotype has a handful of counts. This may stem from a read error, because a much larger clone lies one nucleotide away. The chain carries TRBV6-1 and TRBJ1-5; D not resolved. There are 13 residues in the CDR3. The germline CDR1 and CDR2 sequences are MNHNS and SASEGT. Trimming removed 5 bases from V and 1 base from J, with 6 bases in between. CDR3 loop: CASSWESNQPQHF. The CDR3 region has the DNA TGTGCCAGCAGTTGGGAGAGCAATCAGCCCCAGCATTTT.

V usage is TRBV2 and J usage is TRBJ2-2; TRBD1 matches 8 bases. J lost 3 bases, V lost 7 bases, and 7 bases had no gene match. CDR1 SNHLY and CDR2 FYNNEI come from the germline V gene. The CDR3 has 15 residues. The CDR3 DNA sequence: TGTGCCAGCACCCCCTGGACAGGGCACACCGGGGAGCTGTTTTTT. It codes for CASTPWTGHTGELFF.

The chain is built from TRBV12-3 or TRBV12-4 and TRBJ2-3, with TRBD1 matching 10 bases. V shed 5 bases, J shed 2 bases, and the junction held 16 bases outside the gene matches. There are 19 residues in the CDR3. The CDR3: CASSPGRQGAFPLTDTQYF. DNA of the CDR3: TGTGCCAGCAGTCCCGGGAGACAGGGGGCATTCCCCCTCACAGATACGCAGTATTTT.

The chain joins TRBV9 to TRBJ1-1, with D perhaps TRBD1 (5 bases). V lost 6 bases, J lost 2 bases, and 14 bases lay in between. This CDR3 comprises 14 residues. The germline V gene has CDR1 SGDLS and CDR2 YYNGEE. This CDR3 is CASTSGLGNTEAFF. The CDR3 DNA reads TGTGCCAGCACCTCAGGGTTAGGAAACACTGAAGCTTTCTTT.

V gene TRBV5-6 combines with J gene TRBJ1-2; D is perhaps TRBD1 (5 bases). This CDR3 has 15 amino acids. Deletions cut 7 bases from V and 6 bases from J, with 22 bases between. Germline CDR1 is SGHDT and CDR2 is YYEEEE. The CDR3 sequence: CASGLHQGLPDGYTF. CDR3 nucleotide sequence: TGTGCCAGCGGACTACATCAGGGTCTCCCCGATGGCTACACCTTC.

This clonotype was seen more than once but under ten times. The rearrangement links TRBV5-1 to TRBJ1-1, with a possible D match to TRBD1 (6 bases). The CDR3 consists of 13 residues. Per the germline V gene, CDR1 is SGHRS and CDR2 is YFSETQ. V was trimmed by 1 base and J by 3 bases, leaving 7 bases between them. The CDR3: CASSLKGDTEAFF. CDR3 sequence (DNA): TGCGCCAGCAGCTTGAAGGGGGACACTGAAGCTTTCTTT. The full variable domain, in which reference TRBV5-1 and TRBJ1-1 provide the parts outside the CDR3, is KAGVTQTPRYLIKTRGQQVTLSCSPISGHRSVSWYQQTPGQGLQFLFEYFSETQRNKGNFPGRFSGRQFSNSRSEMNVSTLELGDSALYLCASSLKGDTEAFFGQGTRLTVV.

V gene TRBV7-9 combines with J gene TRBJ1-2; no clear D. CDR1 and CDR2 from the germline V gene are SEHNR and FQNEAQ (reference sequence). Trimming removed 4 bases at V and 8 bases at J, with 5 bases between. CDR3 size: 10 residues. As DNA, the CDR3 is TGTGCCAGCAGCTCGGAAGGCTACACCTTC. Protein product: CASSSEGYTF.

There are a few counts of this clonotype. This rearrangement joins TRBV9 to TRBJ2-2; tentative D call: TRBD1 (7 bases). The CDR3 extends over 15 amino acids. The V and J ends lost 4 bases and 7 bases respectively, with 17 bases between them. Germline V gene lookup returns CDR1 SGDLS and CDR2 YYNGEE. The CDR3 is CASSSLGGGGGELFF. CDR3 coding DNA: TGTGCCAGCAGCTCCCTTGGAGGGGGCGGCGGGGAGCTGTTTTTT.

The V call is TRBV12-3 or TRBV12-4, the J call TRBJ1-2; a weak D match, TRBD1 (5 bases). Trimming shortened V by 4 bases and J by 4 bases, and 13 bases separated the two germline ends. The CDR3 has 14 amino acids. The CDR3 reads CASSSDSGAYGYTF. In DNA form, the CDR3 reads TGTGCCAGCAGTTCAGACAGCGGGGCCTATGGCTACACCTTC.

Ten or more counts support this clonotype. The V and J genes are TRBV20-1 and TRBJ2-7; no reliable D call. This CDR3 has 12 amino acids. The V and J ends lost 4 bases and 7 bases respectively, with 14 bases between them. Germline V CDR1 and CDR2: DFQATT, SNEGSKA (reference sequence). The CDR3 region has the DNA TGCAGTGCTAATCAGGCTCTTCGAGAGCAGTACTTC. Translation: CSANQALREQYF.